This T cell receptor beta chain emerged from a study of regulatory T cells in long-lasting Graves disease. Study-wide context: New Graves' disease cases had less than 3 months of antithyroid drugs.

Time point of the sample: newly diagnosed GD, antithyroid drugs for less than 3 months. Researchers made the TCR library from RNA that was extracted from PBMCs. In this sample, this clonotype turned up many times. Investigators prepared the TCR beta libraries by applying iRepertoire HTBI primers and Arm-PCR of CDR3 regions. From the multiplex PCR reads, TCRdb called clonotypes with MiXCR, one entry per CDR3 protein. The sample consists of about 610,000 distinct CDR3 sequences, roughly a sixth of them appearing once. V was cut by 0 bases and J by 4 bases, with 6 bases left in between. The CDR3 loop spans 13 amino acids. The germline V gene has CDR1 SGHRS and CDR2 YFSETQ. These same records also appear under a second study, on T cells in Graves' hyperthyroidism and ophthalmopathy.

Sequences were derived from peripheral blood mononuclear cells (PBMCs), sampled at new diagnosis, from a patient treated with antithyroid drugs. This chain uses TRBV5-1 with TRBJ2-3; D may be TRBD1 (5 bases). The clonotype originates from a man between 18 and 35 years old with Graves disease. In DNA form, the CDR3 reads TGCGCCAGCAGCTTGGAGGGGTCAGATACGCAGTATTTT. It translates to CASSLEGSDTQYF.